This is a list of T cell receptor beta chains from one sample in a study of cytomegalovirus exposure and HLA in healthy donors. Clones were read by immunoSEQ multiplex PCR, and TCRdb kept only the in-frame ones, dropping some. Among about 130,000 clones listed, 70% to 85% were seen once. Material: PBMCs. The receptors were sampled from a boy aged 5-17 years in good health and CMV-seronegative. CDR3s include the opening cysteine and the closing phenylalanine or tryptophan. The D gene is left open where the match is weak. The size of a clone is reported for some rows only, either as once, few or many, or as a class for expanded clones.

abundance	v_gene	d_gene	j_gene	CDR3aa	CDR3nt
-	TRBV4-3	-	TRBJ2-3	CASSQAGYSSTDTQYF	TGCGCCAGCAGCCAAGCGGGGTACTCTAGCACAGATACGCAGTATTTT
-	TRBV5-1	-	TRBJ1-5	CASSPSKGVQPQHF	TGCGCCAGCAGCCCCTCCAAGGGGGTTCAGCCCCAGCATTTT
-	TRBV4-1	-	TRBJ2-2	CASSQEVREYTGELFF	TGCGCCAGCAGCCAAGAGGTACGGGAGTACACCGGGGAGCTGTTTTTT
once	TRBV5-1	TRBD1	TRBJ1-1	CASSATGERYESEAFF	TGCGCCAGCAGCGCGACAGGGGAGAGGTATGAATCTGAAGCTTTCTTT
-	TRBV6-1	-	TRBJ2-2	CASSGAGELFF	TGTGCCAGCAGCGGGGCCGGGGAGCTGTTTTTT
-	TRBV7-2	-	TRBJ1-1	CASSPRRGKMNTEAFF	TGTGCCAGCAGCCCTAGGAGGGGCAAAATGAACACTGAAGCTTTCTTT
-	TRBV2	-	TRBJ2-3	CASSERDTQYF	TGTGCCAGCAGTGAGCGAGATACGCAGTATTTT
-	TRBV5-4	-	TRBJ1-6	CASSPGQNNSPLHF	TGTGCCAGCAGCCCCGGACAGAATAATTCACCCCTCCACTTT
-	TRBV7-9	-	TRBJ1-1	CASRGGDTEAFF	TGTGCCAGCAGGGGAGGAGACACTGAAGCTTTCTTT
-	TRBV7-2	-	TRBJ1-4	CASSPSREKLFF	TGTGCCAGCAGCCCGTCCAGGGAAAAACTGTTTTTT
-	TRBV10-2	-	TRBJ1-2	CATAGSGTLNYGYTF	TGCGCCACCGCGGGATCCGGGACCTTAAACTATGGCTACACCTTC
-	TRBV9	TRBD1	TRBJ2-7	CASSVRQGYEQYF	TGTGCCAGCAGCGTAAGACAGGGCTACGAGCAGTACTTC
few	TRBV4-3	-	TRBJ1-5	CVLGDRDQPQHF	TGCGTCCTGGGCGACCGCGATCAGCCCCAGCATTTT
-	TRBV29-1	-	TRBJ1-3	CSVQEGISGNTIYF	TGCAGCGTTCAGGAGGGAATCTCTGGAAACACCATATATTTT
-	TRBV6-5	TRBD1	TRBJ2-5	CASSKPGTGGETQYF	TGTGCCAGCAGTAAGCCCGGGACAGGGGGGGAGACCCAGTACTTC
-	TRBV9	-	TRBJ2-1	CASSVSLRDNEQFF	TGTGCCAGCAGCGTCAGCCTCAGGGACAATGAGCAGTTCTTC
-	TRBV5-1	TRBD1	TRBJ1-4	CASGQGGTNEKLFF	TGCGCCAGCGGACAGGGCGGGACTAATGAAAAACTGTTTTTT
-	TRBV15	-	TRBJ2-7	CATSRDRGPSYEQYF	TGTGCCACCAGCAGAGACAGGGGCCCATCCTACGAGCAGTACTTC
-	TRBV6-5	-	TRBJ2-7	CASSYRGGMTYEQYF	TGTGCCAGCAGTTACCGTGGAGGGATGACCTACGAGCAGTACTTC
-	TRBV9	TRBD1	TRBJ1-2	CASSVGDSGGYGYTF	TGTGCCAGCAGCGTAGGGGACTCAGGGGGCTATGGCTACACCTTC
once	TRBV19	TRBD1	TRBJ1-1	CASSIQGDRGWTEAFF	TGTGCCAGTAGTATTCAGGGGGACAGGGGATGGACTGAAGCTTTCTTT
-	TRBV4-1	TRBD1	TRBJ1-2	CASSQQPGQGSPYGYPF	TGCGCCAGCAGCCAACAACCGGGACAGGGCTCACCCTATGGCTACCCCTTC
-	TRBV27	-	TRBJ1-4	CASRIQAINEKLFF	TGTGCCAGCAGGATCCAGGCCATCAATGAAAAACTGTTTTTT
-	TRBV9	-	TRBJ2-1	CASSVEVADNEQFF	TGTGCCAGCAGCGTAGAGGTAGCGGACAATGAGCAGTTCTTC
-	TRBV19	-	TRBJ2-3	CASSIMAESTDTQYF	TGTGCCAGTAGTATTATGGCGGAGAGCACAGATACGCAGTATTTT
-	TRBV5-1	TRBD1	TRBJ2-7	CASSPGQGFEQYF	TGCGCCAGCAGCCCGGGACAGGGTTTCGAGCAGTACTTC
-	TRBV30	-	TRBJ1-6	CAWSDTEAGVITNNSPLHF	TGTGCCTGGAGTGACACCGAAGCGGGAGTAATAACGAATAATTCACCCCTCCACTTT